A single T cell receptor (beta chain) is shown here with its context. Many counts were recorded for this clone. Its antigen remains undetermined. The record has no base qualities; no much larger clone is one base away. None of the patients had been given any treatment before thyroid surgery. Patient clinical samples collected from the early 2010s to the late 2010s were retrospectively analysed using T-cell receptor beta sequencing. Library generation was performed with PCR. The sample was run on an Illumina HiSeq 4000. High-throughput sequencing was used to profile the TCR beta-chain CDR3 region of each patient. Per the original workflow: CDR3 differences across clinicopathological groups were used to build a classifier for discriminating distant-metastatic papillary thyroid cancer patients. The Shannon index was used to measure repertoire diversity, and the Morisita-Horn index was used to measure how similar tumor and blood repertoires were. The raw public reads went through TCRdb reprocessing: fastp at Q25, MiXCR clone calling, in-frame beta chains kept. In this record, the V and J calls reflect TCRdb's handling and not the investigators' own analysis. Within this sample are around 20,000 clones, with 25% to 30% of them counted one time only. The ten largest clonotypes hold about 10% of the sample.

There are 13 amino acids in the CDR3, from cysteine to phenylalanine inclusive. Only the CDR3 part of the read is kept: 39 bases, read in frame from the first base. CDR1 and CDR2 are read off the germline V gene as WSHSY and SAAADI. At the junction V is shortened by 3 bases and J by 5 bases, with 10 bases in between. This sample was included in a study of metastatic and nonmetastatic thyroid tumors (dated by TCRdb to 2018 to 2021). For the wider study: Repertoires from peripheral blood and from tumor or nodule tissue samples of malignant and benign thyroid patients were compared.

Results and caveats for the whole study, not just this receptor: In both blood and tumor samples, malignant tumors were reported to have significantly higher TCR beta diversity than benign nodules.

This sequence uses TRBV10-2 and TRBJ1-2; confidence is insufficient to name the D gene. Sample: tumor tissue. This receptor was taken from a female donor with papillary thyroid cancer or a benign thyroid nodule (not recorded which). Some clones in this sample may be carry-over from other donors' samples. CDR3 region: CASSEAGSYGYTF. The DNA reads as follows: TGCGCCAGCAGTGAAGCGGGTTCGTATGGCTACACCTTC.